Detailed here is one TCR beta chain. Its antigen specificity is not known. Base qualities are missing; no much larger clone stands one base away. Libraries were made using the immunoSEQ multiplex PCR assay. Per the source publication's procedure: A statistical classification framework was built for diagnosing cytomegalovirus status from the catalog of TCR beta chain sequences. TCRdb took this table from immuneACCESS and kept in-frame rearrangements with V and J called. Such tables lack part of the clones; where checked against another copy, unresolved V genes explain under half of the gap, and the rest is unexplained. The D gene and trimming were derived from the DNA, and the V and J assignments and clone size from that table. The sample table lists 160,000 or so clones, around nine tenths of them with a count of one. Almost 3% of the sample belongs to the ten largest clones. Separate from the approximately 700-subject first cohort, the validation cohort of roughly 120 subjects was the group to which the donors belonged.

This entry is derived from a study of cytomegalovirus exposure and HLA in healthy donors (TCRdb year 2017). Background on the whole study: According to a later analysis, one platform produced both the 110 or so validation repertoires and the roughly 650 repertoires of the first cohort. The study aimed to test whether signatures of past pathogen exposure could be identified by cataloging public T cell receptors. A separate validation cohort of approximately 120 different subjects was used in addition to the roughly 700-subject first cohort. To predict cytomegalovirus infection status, the study combined high-throughput TCR immunosequencing, statistical association of individual TCRs with disease status, and machine learning.

Findings and caveats that apply to the study as a whole: A total of 150 to 200 TCR beta chains were listed by the study as associated with cytomegalovirus. The authors suggested that the approach could potentially be extended to other disease states and immunological phenotypes. A few of the identified cytomegalovirus-associated TCR beta chains were confirmed in vitro to be specific for cytomegalovirus antigens. The classifier was reported to diagnose cytomegalovirus status with high specificity and sensitivity in both the original cohort and the validation cohort. A later analysis found that TCRs clustered in the first cohort also tended to co-occur in the roughly 110 validation repertoires, with approximately 95% of cluster scores above 0. Most TCR sequences were observed very rarely across donors, whereas some public TCRs were present in many individuals. A later analysis had no HLA typing for the validation cohort, so co-occurrence there was scored across all 130 or so repertoires.

Source material: PBMCs. The sequence was obtained from a man in his late teens or twenties in good health and CMV-seronegative.

The DNA sequence is as follows: TGTGCCAGCAGTGACGTGGGACTAGCGGGGTCCACAGATACGCAGTATTTT. The translation is CASSDVGLAGSTDTQYF. The sequence links TRBV2 to TRBJ2-3; TRBD2 agrees with 13 junctional bases. From its cysteine to its phenylalanine, the CDR3 spans 17 amino acids. The retained sequence is limited to the CDR3, 51 bases, with the frame set at the first base. CDR1 and CDR2, looked up from the germline V gene, are SNHLY and FYNNEI. For this chain, trimming is 3 bases at the V end and 2 bases at the J end, and the number of junction bases without a gene match is 5. Where the CDR3 stops, the reference TRBV2 and TRBJ2-3 genes take over; the full variable domain is EPEVTQTPSHQVTQMGQEVILRCVPISNHLYFYWYRQILGQKVEFLVSFYNNEISEKSEIFDDQFSVERPDGSNFTLKIRSTKLEDSAMYFCASSDVGLAGSTDTQYFGPGTRLTVL.